This is a list of T cell receptor beta chains from one sample in a study of blood T cell repertoires in COVID-19. Measured with immunoSEQ multiplex PCR; TCRdb has only the in-frame clones, and not every one. The sample consists of about 260,000 clones, about nine tenths of them appearing once. What was sequenced was peripheral blood. Receptors were obtained from a middle-aged man who had recovered from COVID-19. CDR3s include the opening cysteine and the closing phenylalanine or tryptophan. D genes are given only for firm matches. Expanded clones get a size class; other rows say once, few or many, or leave the size out.

D gene	V gene	J gene	clone size	CDR3 protein	CDR3 DNA
NA	TRBV29-1	TRBJ2-5	NA	CSVGEAALETQYF	TGCAGCGTTGGGGAGGCGGCCTTAGAGACCCAGTACTTC
TRBD2	TRBV6-2/TRBV6-3	TRBJ2-1	NA	CASSRLAREQFF	TGTGCCAGCAGTAGACTAGCCCGCGAGCAGTTCTTC
TRBD1	TRBV7-3	TRBJ1-1	NA	CASSKGAANTEAFF	TGTGCCAGCAGCAAGGGGGCAGCAAACACTGAAGCTTTCTTT
NA	TRBV6-5	TRBJ1-4	NA	CASSYQGNEKLFF	TGTGCCAGCAGTTACCAGGGTAATGAAAAACTGTTTTTT
TRBD1	TRBV6-5	TRBJ1-5	NA	CASRTGEPQHF	TGTGCCAGCAGAACAGGGGAGCCCCAGCATTTT
TRBD1	TRBV19	TRBJ1-2	NA	CASSLRQGDYGYTF	TGTGCCAGTAGTCTACGACAGGGGGACTATGGCTACACCTTC
NA	TRBV18	TRBJ2-3	NA	CASSPAGSGENTQYF	TGTGCCAGCTCACCGGCAGGGTCGGGAGAGAATACGCAGTATTTT
NA	TRBV7-6	TRBJ1-4	NA	CASSIRHLGGEKLFF	TGTGCCAGCAGCATTAGACACCTTGGAGGTGAAAAACTGTTTTTT
TRBD2	TRBV6-5	TRBJ2-7	NA	CASSSGLAAYEQYF	TGTGCCAGCAGTTCGGGCCTAGCGGCCTACGAGCAGTACTTC
NA	TRBV5-8	TRBJ2-7	NA	CASSLNRVGEQYF	TGTGCCAGCAGCTTGAACAGGGTGGGGGAGCAGTACTTC
NA	TRBV19	TRBJ1-2	NA	CASRTGTYGYTF	TGTGCCAGTAGAACAGGGACCTATGGCTACACCTTC
TRBD2	TRBV30	TRBJ2-1	NA	CAWSIDLTHETGGYNEQFF	TGTGCCTGGAGTATCGATCTGACTCACGAGACCGGGGGGTACAATGAGCAGTTCTTC
NA	TRBV5-5	TRBJ1-2	NA	CASSNGGGYTF	TGTGCCAGCAGCAACGGAGGTGGCTACACCTTC
NA	TRBV4-3	TRBJ2-3	NA	CASSQDLGLTYTQYF	TGCGCCAGCAGCCAAGATCTGGGACTTACATATACGCAGTATTTT
TRBD1	TRBV4-1	TRBJ1-2	NA	CASSADRGSYTF	TGCGCCAGCAGTGCGGACAGGGGTTCCTACACCTTC
TRBD1	TRBV7-2	TRBJ2-7	NA	CASSLTGWEQYF	TGTGCCAGCAGCTTGACAGGGTGGGAGCAGTACTTC
NA	TRBV7-9	TRBJ1-2	NA	CASSSGGSGYGYTF	TGTGCCAGCAGCTCCGGAGGCTCGGGCTATGGCTACACCTTC
TRBD2	TRBV6-2/TRBV6-3	TRBJ2-7	NA	CASSALAGGPYEQYF	TGTGCCAGCAGTGCCCTAGCGGGAGGGCCCTACGAGCAGTACTTC
NA	TRBV12-5	TRBJ2-7	NA	CASGPADGSSYEQYF	TGTGCTAGTGGTCCAGCGGACGGGAGCTCCTACGAGCAGTACTTC
TRBD2	TRBV24-1	TRBJ2-1	once	CATSSGLNEQFF	TGTGCCACCAGTTCGGGACTAAATGAGCAGTTCTTC
NA	TRBV29-1	TRBJ1-2	NA	CSVDKNYGYTF	TGCAGCGTTGACAAAAACTATGGCTACACCTTC
NA	TRBV6-6	TRBJ2-7	NA	CASSPPRDSYEQYF	TGTGCCAGCAGCCCACCACGGGACTCCTACGAGCAGTACTTC
TRBD2	TRBV5-6	TRBJ2-7	NA	CASTQPTSGPSYEQYF	TGTGCCAGCACCCAACCAACTAGCGGACCCTCCTACGAGCAGTACTTC
NA	TRBV2	TRBJ2-6	NA	CASGGLGANVLTF	TGTGCCAGCGGAGGGCTAGGGGCCAACGTCCTGACTTTC
NA	TRBV12-5	TRBJ2-2	NA	CASGLDRALFITGELFF	TGTGCTAGTGGTTTGGACAGGGCCCTCTTCATCACCGGGGAGCTGTTTTTT
TRBD1	TRBV7-2	TRBJ1-4	NA	CASSPGQGGEKLFF	TGTGCCAGCAGCCCAGGACAGGGCGGAGAAAAACTGTTTTTT
TRBD1	TRBV11-2	TRBJ2-5	NA	CASSLGDRGRGETQYF	TGTGCCAGCAGCTTAGGGGACAGGGGGCGTGGAGAGACCCAGTACTTC
NA	TRBV6-2/TRBV6-3	TRBJ1-3	few	CASSSMDRASGNTIYF	TGTGCCAGCAGTTCCATGGACAGAGCCTCTGGAAACACCATATATTTT
NA	TRBV7-6	TRBJ2-7	NA	CASSLGDTLTYEQYF	TGTGCCAGCAGCTTAGGGGACACGCTTACCTACGAGCAGTACTTC
NA	TRBV6-2/TRBV6-3	TRBJ1-5	NA	CASSYRGSNQPQHF	TGTGCCAGCAGTTACCGGGGTAGCAATCAGCCCCAGCATTTT
NA	TRBV18	TRBJ2-7	NA	CASSPGHLTSTYEQYF	TGTGCCAGCTCACCGGGCCATCTGACCTCCACCTACGAGCAGTACTTC
NA	TRBV14	TRBJ2-7	once	CASSLRQGKNSYEQYF	TGTGCCAGCAGCCTTCGACAAGGAAAAAACTCCTACGAGCAGTACTTC
NA	TRBV25-1	TRBJ2-7	NA	CASSEWQRDEQYF	TGTGCCAGCAGTGAATGGCAGCGAGACGAGCAGTACTTC
TRBD2	TRBV7-2	TRBJ2-3	NA	CASSLQETSGQYF	TGTGCCAGCAGCTTGCAGGAGACTAGCGGGCAGTATTTT
TRBD1	TRBV11-3	TRBJ1-5	NA	CASSRPTGGQNQPQHF	TGTGCCAGCAGCAGACCTACAGGGGGCCAAAATCAGCCCCAGCATTTT
NA	TRBV7-6	TRBJ1-2	once	CASSLEGKGAGFGGYTF	TGTGCCAGCAGCTTAGAGGGGAAAGGGGCCGGGTTTGGCGGCTACACCTTC
TRBD2	TRBV19	TRBJ2-7	NA	CASSPPPPGGTSYEQYF	TGTGCCAGTAGTCCGCCTCCCCCCGGGGGGACCTCCTACGAGCAGTACTTC
NA	TRBV7-9	TRBJ2-5	NA	CASSPTTGHIRETQYF	TGTGCCAGCAGCCCTACTACGGGACACATAAGGGAGACCCAGTACTTC
TRBD2	TRBV6-2/TRBV6-3	TRBJ2-1	NA	CASSYSTSGSGGEQFF	TGTGCCAGCAGTTACTCCACTAGCGGGAGTGGGGGTGAGCAGTTCTTC
NA	TRBV7-2	TRBJ1-4	NA	CASSLGRGRNEKLFF	TGTGCCAGCAGCTTAGGCCGGGGTAGGAATGAAAAACTGTTTTTT
NA	TRBV19	TRBJ2-1	once	CASSITRTGAGEQFF	TGTGCCAGTAGTATAACACGTACAGGAGCAGGGGAGCAGTTCTTC
TRBD1	TRBV25-1	TRBJ2-1	NA	CASSKSGGGNYNEQFF	TGTGCCAGCAGTAAATCAGGGGGCGGTAATTACAATGAGCAGTTCTTC
TRBD2	TRBV7-2	TRBJ2-3	NA	CASSSGSGPTDTQYF	TGTGCCAGCAGCTCAGGTAGCGGGCCCACAGATACGCAGTATTTT
NA	TRBV20-1	TRBJ1-1	NA	CSAPRVTEAFF	TGCAGTGCTCCCAGGGTCACTGAAGCTTTCTTT
NA	TRBV27	TRBJ1-5	NA	CASSSSTTDSNQPQHF	TGTGCCAGCAGTTCCAGTACAACCGATAGCAATCAGCCCCAGCATTTT
TRBD2	TRBV6-2/TRBV6-3	TRBJ2-5	NA	CASCPQASSGSRWGKTQYF	TGTGCCAGCTGCCCCCAGGCGTCTAGCGGGAGTAGGTGGGGAAAGACCCAGTACTTC
TRBD1	TRBV11-3	TRBJ1-1	NA	CASSLAGGTNTEAFF	TGTGCCAGCAGCTTAGCAGGGGGTACGAACACTGAAGCTTTCTTT
TRBD2	TRBV9	TRBJ2-1	NA	CASSVVALGRGEQFF	TGTGCCAGCAGCGTAGTTGCCTTGGGGAGGGGTGAGCAGTTCTTC
NA	TRBV10-2	TRBJ1-5	NA	CASRAGVGGHQPQHF	TGCGCCAGCAGGGCTGGTGTGGGGGGGCATCAGCCCCAGCATTTT
NA	TRBV19	TRBJ2-3	NA	CASRWGGRTDTQYF	TGTGCCAGTAGGTGGGGGGGGCGCACAGATACGCAGTATTTT
TRBD1	TRBV6-2/TRBV6-3	TRBJ1-2	NA	CASSYSGQINYGYTF	TGTGCCAGCAGTTACTCGGGACAGATCAACTATGGCTACACCTTC
TRBD2	TRBV19	TRBJ2-5	NA	CASSTWTSGLQETQYF	TGTGCCAGTAGTACCTGGACTAGCGGTTTACAAGAGACCCAGTACTTC
NA	TRBV12-2	TRBJ2-3	NA	CASRLAQIPWREEPNTQYF	TGTGCAAGTCGCTTAGCGCAAATCCCTTGGCGGGAGGAACCTAATACGCAGTATTTT